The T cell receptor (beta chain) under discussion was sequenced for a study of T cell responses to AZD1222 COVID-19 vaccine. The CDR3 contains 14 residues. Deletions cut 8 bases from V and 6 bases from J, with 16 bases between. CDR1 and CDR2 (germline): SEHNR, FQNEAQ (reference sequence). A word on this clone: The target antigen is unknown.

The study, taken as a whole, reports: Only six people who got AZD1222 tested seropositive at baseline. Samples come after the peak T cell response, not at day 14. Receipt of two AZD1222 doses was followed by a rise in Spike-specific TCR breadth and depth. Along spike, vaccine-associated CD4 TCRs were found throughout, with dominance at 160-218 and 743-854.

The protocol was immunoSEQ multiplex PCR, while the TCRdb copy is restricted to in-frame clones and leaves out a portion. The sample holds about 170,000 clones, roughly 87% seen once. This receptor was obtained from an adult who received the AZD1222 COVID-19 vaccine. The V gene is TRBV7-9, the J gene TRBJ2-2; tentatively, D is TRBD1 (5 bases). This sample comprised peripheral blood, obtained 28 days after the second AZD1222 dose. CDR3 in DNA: TGTGCCAGCGGATGGGGCAGGTCCGCCGGGGAGCTGTTTTTT. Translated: CASGWGRSAGELFF.